These T cell receptor beta chains were read from a single sample in a study of blood T cells in healthy people across ages. TCRdb processed the 5' RACE reads anew with MiXCR; each CDR3 protein has one entry. The sample yields almost 300,000 distinct CDR3 sequences, around 27% seen once. Sequenced material: blood. The receptors come from a woman aged 70 to 79 in good health. The CDR3 runs from the conserved cysteine through the conserved F or W. Clone size is not always given. Where it is, it says once, few, many or a class for expanded clones.

- | TRBV14 | CASSREENTEAFF
- | TRBV5-1 | CASSLKAGKSNTGELFF
- | TRBV20-1 | CSGDGRTSGYGYTF
few | TRBV24-1 | CATMRGGQETQYF
- | TRBV2 | CASRGDYERMAQFF
few | TRBV28 | CASTVAGGSTYEQYF
- | TRBV5-8 | CASSRSGRASHEQFF
few | TRBV5-5 | CASSLEVGGYTF
few | TRBV6-2/TRBV6-3 | CASSQAGQNEKLFF
- | TRBV20-1 | CSAGGGTVTDTQYF
few | TRBV12-3/TRBV12-4 | CASSPGTPSYNEQFF
few | TRBV5-1 | CASSLQTAGELFF
- | TRBV6-5 | CASRTGTVSTEAFF
- | TRBV29-1 | CSVQGAYGYTF
many | TRBV20-1 | CSASPFLASAVNEQFF
- | TRBV5-1 | CASSFGQHEETQYF
- | TRBV7-2 | CASSLDAGGPTDTQYF
few | TRBV4-1 | CASSQASGGNTEAFF
few | TRBV20-1 | CSARQNTHIGNTEAFF
- | TRBV12-5 | CASGWSEASGYTF
few | TRBV11-2 | CASSPDRGRSYTF
- | TRBV10-3 | CAISGDGEKLFF
- | TRBV19 | CASSIPPRPYGYTF
- | TRBV20-1 | CSARVGTSANNEQFF
- | TRBV4-1 | CASSPISGSGRNNEQFF
- | TRBV7-6 | CASSLFQGGETQYF
few | TRBV7-3 | CASSRGAGTYNEQFF
- | TRBV20-1 | CSAPGTSGPSSYNEQFF
- | TRBV4-1 | CASTPLAGRSYNEQFF
many | TRBV5-1 | CASSLGSSILIHEQYF
many | TRBV20-1 | CSATRLAGAEQYF
few | TRBV7-8 | CASSLTFPGRSGNTIYF
- | TRBV28 | CASSLGTNYGYTF
- | TRBV3-1 | CASSPNSQETQYF
- | TRBV4-1 | CASSQVTGFPSEKLFF
- | TRBV10-3 | CAISETAETGELFF
- | TRBV28 | CASSFSGGNNSPLHF
once | TRBV7-2 | CASSFRLANEQYF
many | TRBV28 | CASSKRQGAIYEQYF
- | TRBV12-3/TRBV12-4 | CASSFKGRGEQFF
few | TRBV5-1 | CASSPTGGGNVAFF
- | TRBV29-1 | CSVSLIGNTIYF
- | TRBV28 | CASSPPGKGTGELFF
- | TRBV7-9 | CASSSGLGTSGAYEQYF
- | TRBV6-1 | CASSDVEWASYNEQFF
once | TRBV20-1 | CSANRLENEQFF
few | TRBV29-1 | CSVARGGLAEAFF
- | TRBV12-3/TRBV12-4 | CASSPSSGIYSNQPQHF
few | TRBV28 | CASSLRLDTEAFF